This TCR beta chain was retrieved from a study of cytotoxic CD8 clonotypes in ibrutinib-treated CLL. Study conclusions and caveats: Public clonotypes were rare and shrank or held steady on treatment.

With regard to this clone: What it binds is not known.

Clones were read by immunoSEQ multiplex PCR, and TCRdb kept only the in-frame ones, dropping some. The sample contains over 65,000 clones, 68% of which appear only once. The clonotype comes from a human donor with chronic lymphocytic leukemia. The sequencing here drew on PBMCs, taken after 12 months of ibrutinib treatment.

As DNA, the CDR3 is TGTGCCAGCAGTGAAGCGCGGAGGGCAGGTTTTACTGAAGCTTTCTTT. It encodes CASSEARRAGFTEAFF. The gene calls are TRBV2 and TRBJ1-1, with no clear D. Germline lookup yields CDR1 SNHLY and CDR2 FYNNEI. Trimming stripped 0 bases from V and 5 bases from J, with 16 bases between. The CDR3 loop spans 16 amino acids.